This T cell receptor beta chain was retrieved from a study of shared clonotypes between healthy human individuals. Notes on this clone: Its target is not known.

Findings and limits, study-wide: Around 5% of naive CD4 clonotypes were shared across four donors. Depth of sequencing was expected to influence donor clonotype sharing.

Assay used: immunoSEQ multiplex PCR; TCRdb lists only in-frame clones, some missing. The sample holds 1,400,000 or so clones, 97% to 99% seen once. Germline CDR1 SSHAT, CDR2 FNYEAQ (reference sequence). Trimming took 1 base from V and 2 from J, leaving 9 bases between them. This CDR3 is 14 amino acids long. Memory CD4+ cells were the fraction left after CD45RA+ naive selection. This clonotype originated in a man aged 25-45 years in good health. This chain joins TRBV7-7 and TRBJ2-7; possible D gene TRBD1, 6 bases. The sample was naive CD4+ T cells sorted from blood. Subset here: CD45RA+ positively selected. The CDR3 region is CASSLGRGPYEQYF. The CDR3 nucleotides are TGTGCCAGCAGCTTAGGCAGGGGACCCTACGAGCAGTACTTC.